This is a list of T cell receptor beta chains from one sample in a study of cytotoxic CD8 clonotypes in ibrutinib-treated CLL. The protocol was immunoSEQ multiplex PCR, while the TCRdb copy is restricted to in-frame clones and leaves out a portion. Altogether 150,000 to 200,000 clones are present, 88% being singletons, with the ten largest covering 3% to 3.5%. Here the sequenced sample was PBMCs, taken at disease progression, from a patient treated with ibrutinib. These receptors all come from a human donor with chronic lymphocytic leukemia. CDR3s include the opening cysteine and the closing phenylalanine or tryptophan. A D gene is named only where the DNA matches it firmly. Expanded clones get a size class; other rows say once, few or many, or leave the size out.

CDR3 length: 17; clone size: NA; D gene: TRBD2; J gene: TRBJ2-3; V gene: TRBV5-1; CDR3 DNA: TGCGCCAGCAGCTTGGGGGGACTAGCGGGATCGTCAGATACGCAGTATTTT; CDR3 protein: CASSLGGLAGSSDTQYF
CDR3 length: 14; clone size: NA; D gene: NA; J gene: TRBJ2-3; V gene: TRBV5-1; CDR3 DNA: TGCGCCAGTGGGACGGATCCAAGCACAGATACGCAGTATTTT; CDR3 protein: CASGTDPSTDTQYF
CDR3 length: 18; clone size: NA; D gene: TRBD2; J gene: TRBJ2-3; V gene: TRBV10-3; CDR3 DNA: TGTGCCATCAGTGAATCGGGGAAAGCGGGAAAAGGCACAAATACGCAGTATTTT; CDR3 protein: CAISESGKAGKGTNTQYF
CDR3 length: 14; clone size: NA; D gene: TRBD1; J gene: TRBJ1-5; V gene: TRBV6-1; CDR3 DNA: TGTGCCAGCATACAGGGGGCTGTCAATCAGCCCCAGCATTTT; CDR3 protein: CASIQGAVNQPQHF
CDR3 length: 16; clone size: NA; D gene: NA; J gene: TRBJ2-3; V gene: TRBV27; CDR3 DNA: TGTGCCAGCAGCACCTCCGGGACAAGAAGCACAGATACGCAGTATTTT; CDR3 protein: CASSTSGTRSTDTQYF
CDR3 length: 14; clone size: NA; D gene: TRBD1; J gene: TRBJ2-5; V gene: TRBV6-5; CDR3 DNA: TGTGCCAGCAGTTACTCGGGACAGCAAGAGACCCAGTACTTC; CDR3 protein: CASSYSGQQETQYF
CDR3 length: 15; clone size: NA; D gene: TRBD1; J gene: TRBJ1-1; V gene: TRBV5-1; CDR3 DNA: TGCGCCAGCAGCCCGGGACAGGGGGTGTATTCTGAAGCTTTCTTT; CDR3 protein: CASSPGQGVYSEAFF
CDR3 length: 11; clone size: NA; D gene: TRBD1; J gene: TRBJ1-1; V gene: TRBV6-6; CDR3 DNA: TGTGCCAGCAGTGAAACAGGGGTTGGTTTCTTT; CDR3 protein: CASSETGVGFF
CDR3 length: 16; clone size: NA; D gene: TRBD2; J gene: TRBJ2-5; V gene: TRBV9; CDR3 DNA: TGTGCCAGCAGCGCAGGACTAGCGGGAATCCAAGAGACCCAGTACTTC; CDR3 protein: CASSAGLAGIQETQYF
CDR3 length: 14; clone size: NA; D gene: NA; J gene: TRBJ2-7; V gene: TRBV7-9; CDR3 DNA: TGTGCCAGCAGCTACAGACAGGCGAGCTACGAGCAGTACTTC; CDR3 protein: CASSYRQASYEQYF
CDR3 length: 16; clone size: few; D gene: TRBD1; J gene: TRBJ2-1; V gene: TRBV5-6; CDR3 DNA: TGTGCCAGCAGCCCTACCAGGGACAGGGAATACAATGAGCAGTTCTTC; CDR3 protein: CASSPTRDREYNEQFF